This T cell receptor beta chain appears in the sequencing data of a study of shared clonotypes between healthy human individuals. Study results and limitations: A generally larger estimated richness was seen in naive subsets than in memory subsets.

Splitting the CD4+ cells yielded a CD45RA+ naive subset and a CD45RA-negative memory subset. Repertoires were generated with immunoSEQ multiplex PCR, while TCRdb's copy carries only in-frame clones and drops some. The sample records 2,500,000 or so clones, 90% to 95% being singletons. This clone was seen more than once but under ten times. Antigen unknown. The sample has other DNA sequences that encode this CDR3 too. Per germline, CDR1 SEHNR and CDR2 FQNEAQ (reference sequence). With 1 base removed from V and 6 bases from J, the gap between germline ends came to 4 bases. The CDR3 is made up of 12 amino acids.

The sequencing sample was made of naive CD4+ T cells from PBMCs. Specified subset: CD45RA+ positively selected. This TCR was sampled from a man between 18 and 29 years old in good health. Some clones in this sample may be carry-over from other donors' samples. This chain joins TRBV7-9 and TRBJ1-5; no reliable D call. In nucleotides, the CDR3 is TGTGCCAGCAGCTTAGTAGGTCAGCCCCAGCATTTT. This gives the protein CASSLVGQPQHF.